One sample yielded the 3 T cell receptor beta chains listed below, sequenced in a study of shared clonotypes between healthy human individuals. Repertoires were generated with immunoSEQ multiplex PCR, while TCRdb's copy carries only in-frame clones and drops some. The table has 490,000 or so clones, 70% to 80% seen once. Source material: PBMCs. Receptors originate from a woman aged 40 to 50 in good health. Some clones in this sample may be carry-over from other donors' samples.

There are a few counts of this clone. The chain couples TRBV11-3 to TRBJ1-4; 9 bases fit TRBD1. The CDR3 spans 15 residues. V was pared by 3 bases and J by 4 bases, with 3 bases of the junction left unmatched. Germline V gene data show CDR1 as SGHNT and CDR2 as YENEEA. The DNA of the CDR3 is TGTGCCAGCAGCTTCGACAGGGGGGGTAATGAAAAACTGTTTTTT. Translated: CASSFDRGGNEKLFF.

This sequence joins TRBV4-1 and TRBJ2-1; unclear D gene. This CDR3 spans 17 amino acids. V lost 4 bases, J lost 4 bases, and 20 bases lay in between. CDR1 is MGHRA and CDR2 is YSYEKL in the germline V gene. For the CDR3, the DNA is TGCGCCAGCAGCCCCCGCACTCCTCTTCTCGAATACAATGAGCAGTTCTTC. It is translated as CASSPRTPLLEYNEQFF.

V and J are TRBV18 and TRBJ2-1; 7 positions agree with TRBD1. J gave up 4 bases and V 0 bases, and 6 bases lay outside the gene matches. The CDR3 runs 16 residues. Germline V gives CDR1 KGHSH, CDR2 LQKENI. The CDR3 loop reads CASSPPRTGLYNEQFF. The CDR3 DNA sequence: TGTGCCAGCTCACCACCCCGGACAGGCCTATACAATGAGCAGTTCTTC.